The clone carrying this T cell receptor (beta chain) appeared a single time. Its matching antigen is unknown. This CDR3 contains 15 residues. V lost 4 bases to trimming and J lost 3 bases; unmatched junction nucleotides: 6. Germline V CDR1 and CDR2: SGHTA, FQGNSA. The entry originates in a study of cytomegalovirus exposure and HLA in healthy donors. About the study: T cells numbering about 180 million yielded some 110 million unique TCR beta sequences in an earlier analysis.

Primers: 60 Vbeta forward and 13 Jbeta reverse. The assay was immunoSEQ multiplex PCR, and TCRdb's table has in-frame clones only and misses some. The table includes 80,000 to 100,000 clones, 81% detected once. Points from the study as a whole: Presence/absence analyses supposed approximately even sequencing depth among donors.

What was sequenced was PBMCs. The V gene is TRBV7-2, the J gene TRBJ2-1, with TRBD2 identical over 7 bases. The TCR originated in a human donor in good health. The CDR3 sequence: CASSSGLGDYNEQFF. The CDR3 DNA is TGTGCCAGCAGCTCCGGACTAGGGGACTACAATGAGCAGTTCTTC.